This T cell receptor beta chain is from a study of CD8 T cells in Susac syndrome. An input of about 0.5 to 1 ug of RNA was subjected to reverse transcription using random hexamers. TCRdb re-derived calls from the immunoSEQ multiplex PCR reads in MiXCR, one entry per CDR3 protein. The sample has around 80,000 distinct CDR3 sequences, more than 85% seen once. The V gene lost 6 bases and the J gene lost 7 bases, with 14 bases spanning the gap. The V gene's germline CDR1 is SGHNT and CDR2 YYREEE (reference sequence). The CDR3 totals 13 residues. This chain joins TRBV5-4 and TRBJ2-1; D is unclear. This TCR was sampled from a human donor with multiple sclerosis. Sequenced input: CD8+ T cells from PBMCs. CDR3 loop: CASTTPLRNEQFF. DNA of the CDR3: TGTGCCAGCACCACACCCCTCCGGAATGAGCAGTTCTTC.